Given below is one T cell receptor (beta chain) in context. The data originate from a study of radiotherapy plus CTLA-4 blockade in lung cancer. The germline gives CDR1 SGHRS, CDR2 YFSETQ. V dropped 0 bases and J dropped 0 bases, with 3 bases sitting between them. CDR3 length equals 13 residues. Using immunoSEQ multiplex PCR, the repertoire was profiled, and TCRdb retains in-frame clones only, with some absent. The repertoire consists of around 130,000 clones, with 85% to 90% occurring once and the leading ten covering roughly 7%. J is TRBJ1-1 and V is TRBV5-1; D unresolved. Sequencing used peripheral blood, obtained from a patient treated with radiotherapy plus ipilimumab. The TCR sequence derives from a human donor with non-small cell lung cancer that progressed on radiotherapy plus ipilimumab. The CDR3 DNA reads TGCGCCAGCAGCTTGGGGGTGAACACTGAAGCTTTCTTT. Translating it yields CASSLGVNTEAFF. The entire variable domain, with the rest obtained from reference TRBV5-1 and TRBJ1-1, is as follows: KAGVTQTPRYLIKTRGQQVTLSCSPISGHRSVSWYQQTPGQGLQFLFEYFSETQRNKGNFPGRFSGRQFSNSRSEMNVSTLELGDSALYLCASSLGVNTEAFFGQGTRLTVV.